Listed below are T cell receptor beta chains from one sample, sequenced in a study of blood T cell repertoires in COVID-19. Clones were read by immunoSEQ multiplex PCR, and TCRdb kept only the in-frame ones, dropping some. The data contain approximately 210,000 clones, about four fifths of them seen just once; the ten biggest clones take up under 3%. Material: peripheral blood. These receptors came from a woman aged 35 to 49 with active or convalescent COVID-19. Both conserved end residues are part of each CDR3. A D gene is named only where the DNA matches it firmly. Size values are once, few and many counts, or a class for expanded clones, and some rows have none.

cdr3_nt: TGTGCCAGCAGCTATCGGGACAGGGTGAACACTGAAGCTTTCTTT
cdr3_aa: CASSYRDRVNTEAFF
d_call: TRBD1
clone_size: .
j_call: TRBJ1-1
v_call: TRBV7-2

cdr3_nt: TGTGCCAGCAGCGGACGACAGGGGAGCTCCTACAATGAGCAGTTCTTC
cdr3_aa: CASSGRQGSSYNEQFF
d_call: TRBD1
clone_size: .
j_call: TRBJ2-1
v_call: TRBV7-2

cdr3_nt: TGTGCCAGCAGCGGGGACAGGGATCAGCCCCAGCATTTT
cdr3_aa: CASSGDRDQPQHF
d_call: TRBD1
clone_size: .
j_call: TRBJ1-5
v_call: TRBV2

cdr3_nt: TGTGCCAGCAGCCCTCAGTTGACAACCTACAATGAGCAGTTCTTC
cdr3_aa: CASSPQLTTYNEQFF
d_call: .
clone_size: once
j_call: TRBJ2-1
v_call: TRBV7-3

cdr3_nt: TGCGCCAGCAGCCAAGAAACGATAGCCCTTTATGGCTACACCTTC
cdr3_aa: CASSQETIALYGYTF
d_call: .
clone_size: .
j_call: TRBJ1-2
v_call: TRBV4-3

cdr3_nt: TGTGCCAGCAGCGAACCGGGACGGGGGAATGAAAAACTGTTTTTT
cdr3_aa: CASSEPGRGNEKLFF
d_call: .
clone_size: few
j_call: TRBJ1-4
v_call: TRBV9

cdr3_nt: TGTGCCAGCAGCTCAGCCGGGAAAAAAACCTACGAGCAGTACTTC
cdr3_aa: CASSSAGKKTYEQYF
d_call: .
clone_size: .
j_call: TRBJ2-7
v_call: TRBV7-2

cdr3_nt: TGTGCCAGCAGCTTATTTTATCGCGCGGGACAGGGGACAGGTACGCAGTATTTT
cdr3_aa: CASSLFYRAGQGTGTQYF
d_call: TRBD1
clone_size: once
j_call: TRBJ2-3
v_call: TRBV11-3

cdr3_nt: TGTGCCAGCAGTTACGTTGGAGGGAGTGAAAAACTGTTTTTT
cdr3_aa: CASSYVGGSEKLFF
d_call: .
clone_size: .
j_call: TRBJ1-4
v_call: TRBV6-2/TRBV6-3

cdr3_nt: TGCGCCAGCAGCTTCCGCGGGGAAGACTATGGCTACACCTTC
cdr3_aa: CASSFRGEDYGYTF
d_call: .
clone_size: .
j_call: TRBJ1-2
v_call: TRBV5-1